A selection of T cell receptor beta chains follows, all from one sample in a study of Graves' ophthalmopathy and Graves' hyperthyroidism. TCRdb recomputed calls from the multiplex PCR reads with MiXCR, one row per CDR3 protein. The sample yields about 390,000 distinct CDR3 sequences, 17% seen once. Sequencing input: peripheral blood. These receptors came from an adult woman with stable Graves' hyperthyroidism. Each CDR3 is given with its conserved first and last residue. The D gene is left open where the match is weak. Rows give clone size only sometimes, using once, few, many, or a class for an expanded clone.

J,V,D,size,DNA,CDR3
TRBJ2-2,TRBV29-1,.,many,TGCAGCGTTGGAATGGGAGGAAAGAACACCGGGGAGCTGTTTTTT,CSVGMGGKNTGELFF
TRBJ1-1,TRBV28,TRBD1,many,TGTGCCAGCAGTCGGAACAGGGGGCGCGTCGCTGAAGCTTTCTTT,CASSRNRGRVAEAFF
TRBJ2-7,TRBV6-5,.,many,TGTGCCAGCAGTTTAGGGCGCCTAGGGTACGAGCAGTACTTC,CASSLGRLGYEQYF
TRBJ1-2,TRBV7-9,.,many,TGTGCCAGCACACACCTGACTGCAACTAACTATGGCTACACCTTC,CASTHLTATNYGYTF
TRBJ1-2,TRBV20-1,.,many,TGCAGTGCTCAGGCAGGGTTAAACTATAACTATGGCTACACCTTC,CSAQAGLNYNYGYTF
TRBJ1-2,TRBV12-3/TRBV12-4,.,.,TGTGCCAGCAGTCCGGGACTTCCGGTCTACTATGGCTACACCTTC,CASSPGLPVYYGYTF
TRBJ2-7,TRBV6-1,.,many,TGTGCCAGCAGTGGGGCGCCGGGGGCAGGGATTTACGAGCAGTACTTC,CASSGAPGAGIYEQYF
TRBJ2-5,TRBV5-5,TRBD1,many,TGTGCCAGCAGCTTACAGGGGGCGCGGGAGACCCAGTACTTC,CASSLQGARETQYF
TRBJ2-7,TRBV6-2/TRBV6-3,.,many,TGTGCCAGCAGCACCAGGGGAGGGGACGAGCAGTACTTC,CASSTRGGDEQYF
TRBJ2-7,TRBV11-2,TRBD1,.,TGTGCCAGCAGCGCACCGGGACAGGGCCCCTACGAGCAGTACTTC,CASSAPGQGPYEQYF
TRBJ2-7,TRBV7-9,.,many,TGTGCCAGCAGCCCAGTGGGAGGGGGCCGGAACGAGCAGTACTTC,CASSPVGGGRNEQYF
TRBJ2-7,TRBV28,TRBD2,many,TGTGCCAGCAGTTTAGGCCTAGGGACTAGCGGGAGGGGTATCTCCTACGAGCAGTACTTC,CASSLGLGTSGRGISYEQYF
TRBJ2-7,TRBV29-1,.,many,TGCAGCGTAATAAAGGAGGAGCAGTACTTC,CSVIKEEQYF
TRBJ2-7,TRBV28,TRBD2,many,TGTGCCAGCAGTATCACCCTCGGGACTAGCGTCTACGAGCAGTACTTC,CASSITLGTSVYEQYF
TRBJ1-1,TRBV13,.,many,TGTGCCAGCAGCCCGGAAGGGACTAGGGGGAACACTGAAGCTTTCTTT,CASSPEGTRGNTEAFF
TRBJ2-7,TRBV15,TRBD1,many,TGTGCCACCAGCAAACAACAGGGGGTGAGCTACGAGCAGTACTTC,CATSKQQGVSYEQYF
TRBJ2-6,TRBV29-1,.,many,TGCAGCGTTAGGTCAGGGGCCAACGTCCTGACTTTC,CSVRSGANVLTF
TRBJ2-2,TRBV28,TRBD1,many,TGTGCCAGCAGCCGAGGGGGCCAGGGCACCGGGGAGCTGTTTTTT,CASSRGGQGTGELFF
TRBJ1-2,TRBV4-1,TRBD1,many,TGCGCCAGCAGCGACCAACTGAAGGGACAGGGCTACACCTTC,CASSDQLKGQGYTF
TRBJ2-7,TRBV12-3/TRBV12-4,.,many,TGTGCCAGCAGTTACGGGTTGGGCTACGAGCAGTACTTC,CASSYGLGYEQYF
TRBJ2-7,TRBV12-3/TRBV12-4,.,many,TGTGCCAGCAGTGATCGAACGGGGAGCTCCTACGAGCAGTACTTC,CASSDRTGSSYEQYF
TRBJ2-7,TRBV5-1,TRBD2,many,TGCGCCAGCAGCTTTCAGCGGGAGACCACCGAGCAGTACTTC,CASSFQRETTEQYF
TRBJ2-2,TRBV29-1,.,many,TGCAGCGTTCTAGGACGGAACACCGGGGAGCTGTTTTTT,CSVLGRNTGELFF
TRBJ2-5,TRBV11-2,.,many,TGTGCCAGCAGCTTAGGCCGCACGAATTCAGAGACCCAGTACTTC,CASSLGRTNSETQYF
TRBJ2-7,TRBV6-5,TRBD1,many,TGTGCCAGCAGTTACCCGGGACAGGGAACCTACGAGCAGTACTTC,CASSYPGQGTYEQYF
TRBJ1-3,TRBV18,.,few,TGTGCCAGCTCACCAAGCGGGCGGAACTCTGGAAACACCATATATTTT,CASSPSGRNSGNTIYF
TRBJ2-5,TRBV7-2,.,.,TGTGCCAGCAGCTTAGGTCTCCTCCAAGAGACCCAGTACTTC,CASSLGLLQETQYF
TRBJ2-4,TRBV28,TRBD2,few,TGTGCCAGCAGTACCCTTGGACTAGCGGACAAGACTGGAAACATTAAGTACTTC,CASSTLGLADKTGNIKYF
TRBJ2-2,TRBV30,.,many,TGTGCCTGGTTGACGGAGTACACCGGGGAGCTGTTTTTT,CAWLTEYTGELFF
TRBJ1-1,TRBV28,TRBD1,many,TGTGCCAGCAGTTTCGGGGGTGTGGGGCAGGGGGGGACTGAAGCTTTCTTT,CASSFGGVGQGGTEAFF
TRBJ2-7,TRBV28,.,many,TGTGCCAGCAGGGTAGGGGCGCGGGACGAGCAGTACTTC,CASRVGARDEQYF
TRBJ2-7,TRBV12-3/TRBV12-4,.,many,TGTGCCAGCAGTTTCTGGGGGGCCCGACCCTCCTACGAGCAGTACTTC,CASSFWGARPSYEQYF
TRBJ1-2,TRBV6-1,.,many,TGTGCCAGCAGTGGCCCTGAGGGCGTTAACTATGGCTACACCTTC,CASSGPEGVNYGYTF
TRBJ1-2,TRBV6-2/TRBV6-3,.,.,TGTGCCAGCAGTTACTCTTTGAACTCCCGACTGGAACTATATGGCTACACCTTC,CASSYSLNSRLELYGYTF
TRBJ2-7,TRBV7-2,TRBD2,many,TGTGCCAGCAGCTTAGCGCGGGGGACGCCCTCCTACGAGCAGTACTTC,CASSLARGTPSYEQYF
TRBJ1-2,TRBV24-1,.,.,TGTGCCACCTCACCGGGACCGCACTATGGCTACACCTTC,CATSPGPHYGYTF
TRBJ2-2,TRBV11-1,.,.,TGTGCCAGCAGCTTACTAGGGCCCGGGAACACCGGGGAGCTGTTTTTT,CASSLLGPGNTGELFF
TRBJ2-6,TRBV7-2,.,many,TGTGCCAGCAGCTTAGCCAGGGGGGCCAACGTCCTGACTTTC,CASSLARGANVLTF
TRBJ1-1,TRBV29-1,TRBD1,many,TGCAGCGTGGGGGACAGGGGGAACACTGAAGCTTTCTTT,CSVGDRGNTEAFF
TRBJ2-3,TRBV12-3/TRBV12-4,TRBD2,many,TGTGCCAGCAGTTTATTAGCGGGAGTCGATACGCAGTATTTT,CASSLLAGVDTQYF
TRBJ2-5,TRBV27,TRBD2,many,TGTGCCAGCAGTTTGACTAGCGGGGTTGGGTACCAAGAGACCCAGTACTTC,CASSLTSGVGYQETQYF
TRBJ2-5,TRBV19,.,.,TGTGCCAGTACTGATCGGGCTATCGGGATACAAGAGACCCAGTACTTC,CASTDRAIGIQETQYF
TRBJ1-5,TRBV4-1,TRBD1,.,TGCGCCAGCAGCCACAAACAGGGGGCAGATCAGCCCCAGCATTTT,CASSHKQGADQPQHF
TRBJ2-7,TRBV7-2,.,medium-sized,TGTGCCAGCAGCTTGTTGCGGGGAGAAGGGTCCTACGAGCAGTACTTC,CASSLLRGEGSYEQYF
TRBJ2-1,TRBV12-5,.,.,TGTGCTAGTGGTTTGGGGTTGCGGGGTGAGCAGTTCTTC,CASGLGLRGEQFF
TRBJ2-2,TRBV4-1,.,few,TGCGCCAGCAGCCAAGAGGCGCGTTCCGGGGAGCTGTTTTTT,CASSQEARSGELFF
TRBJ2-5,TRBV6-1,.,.,TGTGCCAGCAGTGAAGGAATCGTCCCGGGGCAAGAGACCCAGTACTTC,CASSEGIVPGQETQYF
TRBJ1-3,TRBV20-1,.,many,TGCAGTGTGGTCAATACTGGAAACACCATATATTTT,CSVVNTGNTIYF
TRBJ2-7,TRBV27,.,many,TGTGCCAGCAGTTTAGGGTTCCACTACGAGCAGTACTTC,CASSLGFHYEQYF
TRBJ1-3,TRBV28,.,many,TGTGCCAGCAGTTTAGCGGAAAACACCATATATTTT,CASSLAENTIYF
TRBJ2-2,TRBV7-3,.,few,TGTGCCAGCAGCACCCGGTCCGGGGAGCTGTTTTTT,CASSTRSGELFF
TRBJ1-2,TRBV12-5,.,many,TGTGCTAGTGGTACCGGGACGTACTATGGCTACACCTTC,CASGTGTYYGYTF
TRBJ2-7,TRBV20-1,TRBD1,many,TGCAGTGCCTACCGGGACAGGGAAGGCTACGAGCAGTACTTC,CSAYRDREGYEQYF
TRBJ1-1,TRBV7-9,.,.,TGTGCCAGCAGCTTAGTTTGGGGGCAGAACACTGAAGCTTTCTTT,CASSLVWGQNTEAFF
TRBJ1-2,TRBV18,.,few,TGTGCCAGCTCTGGATTCCGGGTGGAGGATGGCTACACCTTC,CASSGFRVEDGYTF